This T cell receptor beta chain was identified in a study of somatic mutations in cytotoxic T cells in rheumatoid arthritis (dated by TCRdb to about 2017). Regarding the complete study: Some T-cell populations stained with V beta antibodies were sorted by flow on a FACSAria II or Sony SH800 to nearly 100% purity, with sorted V beta1+ cells additionally subjected to TCRB sequencing. Median age was essentially the same in the patient group and the control group. For roughly 61 rheumatoid arthritis patients and 20 healthy controls, TCRB deep sequencing was carried out. In newly diagnosed rheumatoid arthritis without treatment, the study examined if expanded CD8+ T-cell clones harbor somatic mutations, relying on TCRB deep sequencing to characterize clonality. Paper-wide results and their limitations: CD8+ T-cell clonality did not differ significantly between rheumatoid arthritis patients and age-matched healthy controls. The slight underrepresentation of TRBV07 in patients was not corrected for multiple comparisons. An increase of CD8+ clonality with age was seen in patients (Spearman r ~ 0.49) but not in healthy controls. The largest CD8+ clone made up more than 20% of CD8+ cells in about an eighth of the 65 patients, and blood and synovial fluid shared several identical CD8+ TCRB sequences. Viral specificity could not be ruled out by absence from virus-specific databases, and the antigen targets of the expanded CD8+ clones remained unknown.

Buffy coats from around 20 blood donors served as healthy controls, a group that was 45% to 55% female with a median age of approximately 61 years (range roughly 21-75). CD4+ and CD8+ cells were isolated by positive magnetic bead selection on an AutoMACS, and purity was checked by flow cytometry. Ficoll-Paque PLUS density gradient separation was used to isolate peripheral blood mononuclear cells. Using Nucleospin Tissue or Tissue XS kits, DNA was extracted from CD4-enriched, CD8-enriched or PBMC samples, with quantification by a Qubit 2.0 fluorometer. CDR1 and CDR2, looked up from the germline V gene, are MRHNA and SNTAGT. CDR3 length: 13 amino acids, cysteine to phenylalanine. Just CDR3 DNA is preserved here, 39 bases in frame from base 1. V loses 10 bases at its end and J loses 1 base; junction bases beyond the gene matches: 4. Sequencing of TCRB CDR3 was done on genomic DNA with the immunoSEQ assay. The study's own analysis went as follows. Only productive TCRB rearrangements were included in the analyses. A clone was defined by a unique TCRB CDR3 sequence, and clonality was computed as a productive clonality index based on Shannon entropy. To calculate repertoire overlap between two samples, the template counts of each clone were considered relative to each sample's total templates. Flow cytometry-measured V-gene usage correlated with V-gene usage from TCRB sequencing, with a Spearman r of approximately 0.66. TCRdb took over this immuneACCESS table, retaining in-frame rearrangements with V and J assigned. Such tables are incomplete; in checked studies, under half of the missing clones stem from an unresolved V gene, and the remainder is unexplained. The V and J calls and clone size are taken from that table; D and trimming were inferred from the DNA. This sample has approximately 10,000 clones in its table, and about 81% of those were observed once. The top ten clonotypes cover 15% to 20% of the sample.

As regards this clone: Which antigen it targets is not known. Base qualities are not at hand, and no much larger clone is one base apart.

This clonotype was sampled from a woman between 45 and 65 years old in good health. This chain joins TRBV6-4 to TRBJ2-7, with TRBD2 identical over 10 junction bases. Sequenced: CD8+ T cells sorted from blood. The CDR3 amino acid sequence is: CAMRTSGSYEQYF. The DNA is TGTGCCATGAGGACTAGCGGATCCTACGAGCAGTACTTC.